This TCR beta chain was profiled in a study of blood T cell repertoires in COVID-19. Study summary: The United States, Italy and Spain provided the acute and convalescent COVID-19 samples. PBMCs, B-cell-depleted T cells, or T cells provided the cDNA or gDNA that made up the material.

The table came from immunoSEQ multiplex PCR; TCRdb's copy has only in-frame clones and leaves some out. The sample lists under 130,000 clones; approximately 88% were seen once. The CDR3 length is 14 residues. Germline trimming cut 5 bases from V and 3 bases from J; bases unmatched to any gene: 7. The V gene's germline CDR1 is SEHNR and CDR2 FQNEAQ (reference sequence). This receptor was taken from a woman aged 60 to 75 with acute or convalescent COVID-19. Sequenced input: peripheral blood. V gene TRBV7-9 combines with J gene TRBJ2-7; 7 nucleotides agree with TRBD1. The chain's CDR3 is CASSPPTGFYEQYF. DNA for the CDR3: TGTGCCAGCAGCCCCCCGACAGGGTTCTACGAGCAGTACTTC.